These T cell receptor beta chains were read from a single sample in a study of blood T cell repertoires in COVID-19. The data were produced by immunoSEQ multiplex PCR, yet TCRdb's version contains in-frame clones alone and is incomplete. This table holds 200,000 to 250,000 clones, nearly 90% found once. Material: peripheral blood. All receptors derive from a woman under 30 who had recovered from COVID-19. Each CDR3 is given without its conserved first and last residue.

J	V	CDR3
TRBJ2-7	TRBV3-1/TRBV3-2	ASSLYSGAGSYEQY
TRBJ1-1	TRBV7-9	ASSYLTANTEAF
TRBJ2-1	TRBV3-1/TRBV3-2	ASSGTSLNEQF
TRBJ1-2	TRBV7-9	ASSLAGTGKGYT
TRBJ1-3	TRBV9	ASSEDIYSGNTIY
TRBJ2-3	TRBV5-6	ASSLLGLAVDTQY
TRBJ2-1	TRBV4-1	ASSQPRLVRSYNEQF
TRBJ2-5	TRBV12-5	ASGLAGVGGETQY
TRBJ2-7	TRBV3-1/TRBV3-2	ASSSTGRTYEQY
TRBJ2-2	TRBV19	AAQNPFSGRPDELF
TRBJ2-7	TRBV5-6	ASRSLYEQY
TRBJ2-5	TRBV6-2/TRBV6-3	ASSTGGRNEN
TRBJ1-2	TRBV29-1	SVGDAGYGYT
TRBJ2-6	TRBV7-3	ASREAGANVLT
TRBJ2-1	TRBV10-1	ASSELAGGPYNEQF